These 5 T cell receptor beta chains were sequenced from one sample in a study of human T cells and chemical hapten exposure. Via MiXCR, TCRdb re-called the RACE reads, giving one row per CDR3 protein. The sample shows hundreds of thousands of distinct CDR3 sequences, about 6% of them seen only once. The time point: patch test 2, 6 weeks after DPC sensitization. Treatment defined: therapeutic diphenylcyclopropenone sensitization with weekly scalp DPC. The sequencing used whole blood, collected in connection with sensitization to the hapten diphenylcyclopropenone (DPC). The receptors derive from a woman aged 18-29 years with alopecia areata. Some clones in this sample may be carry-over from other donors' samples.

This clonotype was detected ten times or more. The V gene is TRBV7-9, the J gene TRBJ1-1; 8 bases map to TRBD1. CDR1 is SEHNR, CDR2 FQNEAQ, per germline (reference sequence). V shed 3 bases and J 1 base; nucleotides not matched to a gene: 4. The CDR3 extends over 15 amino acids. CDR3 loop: CASSFITGGNTEAFF. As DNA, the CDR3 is TGTGCCAGCAGCTTTATTACAGGGGGGAACACTGAAGCTTTCTTT.

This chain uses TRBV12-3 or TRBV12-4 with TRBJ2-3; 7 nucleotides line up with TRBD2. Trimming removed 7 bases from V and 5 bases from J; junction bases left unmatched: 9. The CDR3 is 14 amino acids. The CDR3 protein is CASTDWAGEDTQYF. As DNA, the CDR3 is TGTGCCAGCACCGACTGGGCGGGGGAAGATACGCAGTATTTT.

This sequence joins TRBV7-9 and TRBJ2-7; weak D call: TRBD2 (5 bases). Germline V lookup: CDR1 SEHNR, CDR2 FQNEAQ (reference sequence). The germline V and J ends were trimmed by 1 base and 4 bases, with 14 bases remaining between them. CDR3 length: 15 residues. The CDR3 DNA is TGTGCCAGCAGCTTAGAAACCGAGACGGGGTACGAGCAGTACTTC. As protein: CASSLETETGYEQYF.

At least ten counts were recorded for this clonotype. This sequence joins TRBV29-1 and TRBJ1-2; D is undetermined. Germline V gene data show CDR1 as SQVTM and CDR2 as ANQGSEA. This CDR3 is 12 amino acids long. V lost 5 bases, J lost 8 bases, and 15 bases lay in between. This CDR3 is CSVWDRRKGYTF. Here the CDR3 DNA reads TGCAGCGTTTGGGATCGGAGGAAGGGCTACACCTTC.

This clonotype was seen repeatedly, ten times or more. The CDR3 nucleotides are TGTGCCAGCTCACCACTGCCGCGGGGGGCCTATAATTCACCCCTCCACTTT. Encoded protein: CASSPLPRGAYNSPLHF. V usage is TRBV18 and J usage is TRBJ1-6, with D perhaps TRBD1 (5 bases). Per the germline V gene, CDR1 is KGHSH and CDR2 is LQKENI. This CDR3 has 17 residues. Trimming pared 1 base from V and 2 bases from J, leaving 12 bases between.